This T cell receptor (beta chain) was captured by sequencing in a study of OX40 agonist ivuxolimab in advanced cancers. Across the whole study: The dose-escalation cohort was over 65% male, with a mean age of 60 years, ranging roughly 23 to 79.

About this clone itself: What it binds is unknown.

The study's findings and limits: Nonresponders included some who also had low normalized T-cell clonal expansion.

Patients with autoimmune history or systemic immunosuppression were excluded. Sampled blood was obtained at baseline, cycle 4 day 1, and cycle 7 day 1. CDR1 and CDR2 (germline): SQVTM, ANQGSEA. Trimming took off 4 bases at V and 0 bases at J, with 10 bases between the two ends. The length of the CDR3 is 13 residues. The assay was immunoSEQ multiplex PCR, and TCRdb's table has in-frame clones only and misses some. The repertoire includes around 98,000 clones, 70% to 90% of them detected once, and 0.5% sits in the top ten. The rearrangement links TRBV29-1 to TRBJ2-7; D not resolved. The sample in question was CD4+ or CD8+ T cells sorted from blood, obtained in a trial of the OX40 agonist ivuxolimab. The TCR comes from an adult with an advanced solid tumor such as melanoma, head and neck, liver or kidney cancer. CDR3 nucleotide sequence: TGCAGCGTTGCAGACACCTTCTCCTACGAGCAGTACTTC. Translated, it gives CSVADTFSYEQYF.